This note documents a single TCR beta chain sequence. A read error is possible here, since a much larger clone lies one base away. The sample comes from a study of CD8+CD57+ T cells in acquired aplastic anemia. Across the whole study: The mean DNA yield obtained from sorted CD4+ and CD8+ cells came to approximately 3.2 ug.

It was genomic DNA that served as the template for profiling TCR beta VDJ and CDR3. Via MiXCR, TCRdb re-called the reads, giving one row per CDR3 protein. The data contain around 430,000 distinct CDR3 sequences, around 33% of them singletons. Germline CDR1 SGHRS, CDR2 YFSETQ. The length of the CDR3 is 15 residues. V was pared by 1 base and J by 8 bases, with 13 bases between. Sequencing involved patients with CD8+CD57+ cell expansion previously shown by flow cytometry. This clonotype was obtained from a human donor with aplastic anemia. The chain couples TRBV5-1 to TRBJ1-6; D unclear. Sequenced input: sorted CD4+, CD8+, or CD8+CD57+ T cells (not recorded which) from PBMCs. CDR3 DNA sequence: TGCGCCAGCAGCTTGATCGGGGTTGCAGATTCACCCCTCCACTTT. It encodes CASSLIGVADSPLHF.